One sample yielded the 24 T cell receptor beta chains listed below, sequenced in a study of cytomegalovirus exposure and HLA in healthy donors. This PCR relied on a set of 60 Vbeta primers and 13 Jbeta primers. Sequenced by immunoSEQ multiplex PCR; TCRdb stores in-frame clones only, minus some. The repertoire holds some 200,000 clones, with 80% as singletons. Sample: PBMCs. These receptors were obtained from a boy younger than 18 in good health and CMV-seronegative.

This rearrangement joins TRBV7-3 to TRBJ2-5; TRBD2 matches 12 bases. Trimming removed 4 bases from V and 5 bases from J; junction bases left unmatched: 5. The CDR3 runs 15 residues. The germline V gene has CDR1 SGHTA and CDR2 FQGTGA. The CDR3, as DNA: TGTGCCAGCAGCTCTAGCGGGGGGGCCTCGGAGACCCAGTACTTC. It is translated as CASSSSGGASETQYF. Full variable domain (missing parts from reference TRBV7-3 and TRBJ2-5): GAGVSQTPSNKVTEKGKYVELRCDPISGHTALYWYRQSLGQGPEFLIYFQGTGAADDSGLPNDRFFAVRPEGSVSTLKIQRTERGDSAVYLCASSSSGGASETQYFGPGTRLLVL.

The rearrangement joins TRBV30 to TRBJ1-1, with TRBD1 matching over 7 bases. The germline CDR1 and CDR2 sequences are GTSNPN and SVGIG (reference sequence). The CDR3 is 16 amino acids. Trimming at V came to 5 bases and at J to 3 bases, leaving 15 bases not matched to a gene. CDR3 sequence: CAWGWGQMGADTEAFF. CDR3 coding DNA: TGTGCCTGGGGATGGGGACAGATGGGGGCGGACACTGAAGCTTTCTTT.

The CDR3, as DNA: TGCGCCAGCAGCAGATCGCCCGCCAGGGACACTGAAGCTTTCTTT. Translation gives CASSRSPARDTEAFF. The chain is built from TRBV5-1 and TRBJ1-1; D perhaps matches TRBD1 (5 bases). Per the germline V gene, CDR1 is SGHRS and CDR2 is YFSETQ. V was clipped by 4 bases and J by 3 bases, with 16 bases between them. The CDR3 is 15 amino acids.

The chain is built from TRBV6-5 and TRBJ2-5; TRBD2 might be the D (5 bases). Germline CDR1 is MNHEY and CDR2 is SVGAGI. The V gene lost 6 bases and the J gene lost 4 bases, with 18 bases spanning the gap. This CDR3 is 15 amino acids long. CDR3 DNA: TGTGCCAGCAGCCGTGGCGTGCGGGCCCGAGAGACCCAGTACTTC. It translates to CASSRGVRARETQYF.

The CDR3, as DNA: TGTGCCAGCAGTCTTAGGACAGTAAAAGAGCAGTTCTTC. It specifies CASSLRTVKEQFF. The gene calls are TRBV27 and TRBJ2-1; possible D gene TRBD1, 6 bases. V was clipped by 5 bases and J by 10 bases, with 15 bases between them. Germline CDR1 MNHEY, CDR2 SMNVEV (reference sequence). CDR3 length equals 13 residues.

This chain links TRBV19 with TRBJ1-2, with D unresolved. The CDR3 covers 14 residues. Between the trimmed V and J ends, which lost 1 base and 7 bases, there was a span of 13 bases. CDR1 is LNHDA, CDR2 SQIVND, per germline (reference sequence). Written as DNA, the CDR3 is TGTGCCAGTAGTATAGGTTCGGGGTTCGGTGGCTACACCTTC. It encodes CASSIGSGFGGYTF. Complete variable domain (other parts from reference TRBV19 and TRBJ1-2): DGGITQSPKYLFRKEGQNVTLSCEQNLNHDAMYWYRQDPGQGLRLIYYSQIVNDFQKGDIAEGYSVSREKKESFPLTVTSAQKNPTAFYLCASSIGSGFGGYTFGSGTRLTVV.

The V gene is TRBV18, the J gene TRBJ2-7; 9 bases are a match to TRBD1. J lost 5 bases, V lost 3 bases, and 14 bases had no gene match. The CDR3 runs 17 residues. Germline CDR1 reads KGHSH; CDR2 reads LQKENI. The CDR3 is CASSPRFLWDRDHEQYF. CDR3 sequence (DNA): TGTGCCAGCTCACCCCGATTTCTTTGGGACAGGGACCACGAGCAGTACTTC.

The genes are TRBV6-6 and TRBJ1-6; 9 nucleotides align to TRBD1. Germline loops: CDR1 MNHNY, CDR2 SVGAGI (reference sequence). V shed 7 bases and J 9 bases; nucleotides not matched to a gene: 13. There are 16 residues in the CDR3. For the CDR3, the DNA is TGTGCCAGCACCCTCAGGGGGGGACAGGGCGGTTCACCCCTCCACTTT. Protein sequence: CASTLRGGQGGSPLHF.

This sequence joins TRBV5-6 and TRBJ1-5; 7 nucleotides line up with TRBD1. The CDR3 is made up of 16 amino acids. Germline assignment: CDR1 SGHDT and CDR2 YYEEEE. J gave up 10 bases and V 0 bases, and 13 bases lay outside the gene matches. The CDR3 bases are TGTGCCAGCAGCTTGGAACGGGACAGATACAAACCTCCCCAGCATTTT. Its protein is CASSLERDRYKPPQHF.

This chain links TRBV5-4 with TRBJ2-7; TRBD1 matches 9 bases. Trimming removed 4 bases from V and 3 bases from J; junction bases left unmatched: 11. There are 16 residues in the CDR3. Germline values: CDR1 SGHNT, CDR2 YYREEE (reference sequence). CDR3 protein: CASSAWGQGGIYEQYF. The CDR3 DNA sequence: TGTGCCAGCAGCGCATGGGGACAGGGAGGGATCTACGAGCAGTACTTC.

The chain links TRBV27 to TRBJ1-1, with no clear D. Trimming cost V 5 bases and J 5 bases, with 12 bases left between them. The CDR3 runs to 13 residues. The germline CDR1 and CDR2 sequences are MNHEY and SMNVEV (reference sequence). CDR3 sequence (DNA): TGTGCCAGCAGTCCGAGAGGTGGAACTGAAGCTTTCTTT. Encoded protein: CASSPRGGTEAFF.

About this clone: At one boundary the junction diverges from the germline segment, which might be a read error. The same CDR3 can be traced to other DNA sequences in this sample. The J gene is TRBJ1-1, the V gene TRBV10-3, with D perhaps matching TRBD1 (6 bases). This CDR3 is built from 13 residues. Per germline, CDR1 ENHRY and CDR2 SYGVKD. CDR3 in amino acids: CAVSTGLNTEAFF. The CDR3 DNA reads as TGTGCCGTCTCAACAGGGTTGAACACTGAGGCTTTCTTT.

The J gene is TRBJ2-7, the V gene TRBV5-6; 7 bases match TRBD2. Germline-derived CDR1 and CDR2 are SGHDT and YYEEEE. V lost 4 bases to trimming and J lost 4 bases; unmatched junction nucleotides: 8. CDR3 length: 14 amino acids. CDR3 region: CASSPGLVLYEQYF. CDR3 bases: TGTGCCAGCAGCCCCGGACTAGTTCTTTACGAGCAGTACTTC.

This rearrangement joins TRBV7-9 to TRBJ2-4, with 8 bases fitting TRBD1. The V gene's germline CDR1 is SEHNR and CDR2 FQNEAQ (reference sequence). This CDR3 comprises 15 residues. J gave up 2 bases and V 5 bases, and 5 bases lay outside the gene matches. The CDR3 DNA is TGTGCCAGCAGCCTAGGACAGGGAACCAAAAACATTCAGTACTTC. As protein: CASSLGQGTKNIQYF.

J is TRBJ1-1 and V is TRBV10-3; perhaps TRBD1 as D (6 bases). The V and J ends lost 6 bases and 1 base respectively, with 12 bases between them. The CDR3 runs 14 residues. The germline V gene encodes CDR1 ENHRY and CDR2 SYGVKD. The CDR3 protein is CAISEGGGNTEAFF. In nucleotides, the CDR3 is TGTGCCATCAGCGAAGGGGGGGGGAACACTGAAGCTTTCTTT.

The V and J genes are TRBV6-5 and TRBJ2-7, with 7 bases identical to TRBD1. The CDR3 spans 14 residues. Looked up from germline, CDR1 is MNHEY and CDR2 is SVGAGI. With 6 bases clipped from V and 4 bases from J, the junction kept 9 bases outside the gene matches. The CDR3 here is CASSPGTVNYEQYF. CDR3 bases: TGTGCCAGCAGCCCCGGGACAGTCAATTACGAGCAGTACTTC.

This chain joins TRBV19 and TRBJ1-4; D remains unclear. CDR1 and CDR2 (germline): LNHDA, SQIVND (reference sequence). V dropped 7 bases and J dropped 14 bases, with 20 bases sitting between them. There are 13 residues in the CDR3. The CDR3 region has the DNA TGTGCCAGTACCGAGACCCTCCGGGAGCGGCTGTTTTTT. It is translated as CASTETLRERLFF.

The V and J genes are TRBV7-3 and TRBJ1-1, with TRBD1 matching 7 bases. After removal of 5 bases from V and 6 bases from J, the junction contained 12 bases not matched to a gene. In germline, CDR1 is SGHTA, CDR2 FQGTGA. The CDR3 is made up of 15 amino acids. As DNA, the CDR3 is TGTGCCAGCAGCCCTACAGGGGCCAGTCAGGCTGAAGCTTTCTTT. This encodes CASSPTGASQAEAFF.

This clone was recorded once. This rearrangement joins TRBV7-8 to TRBJ1-5; 7 bases are a match to TRBD1. Per germline, CDR1 SGHVS and CDR2 FQNEAQ. The CDR3 is made up of 14 amino acids. J was trimmed by 6 bases and V by 4 bases; bases with no gene match: 6. This CDR3 reads CASSSNRGGQPQHF. CDR3 sequence (DNA): TGTGCCAGCAGCTCTAACAGGGGAGGTCAGCCCCAGCATTTT.

This sequence joins TRBV18 and TRBJ2-1; possibly TRBD1 for D (5 bases). V lost 0 bases and J lost 7, with 22 bases in between. The CDR3 runs to 18 residues. Germline assignment: CDR1 KGHSH and CDR2 LQKENI. The CDR3 loop reads CASSPPVAGQWARNEQFF. As DNA, the CDR3 is TGTGCCAGCTCACCACCCGTGGCAGGGCAGTGGGCTAGAAATGAGCAGTTCTTC.

This chain connects TRBV4-3 to TRBJ1-1; D may be TRBD1 (6 bases). This CDR3 has 15 amino acids. Trimming left V 2 bases short and J 1 base short, with 11 bases between. Per germline, CDR1 LGHNA and CDR2 YSLEER. Here the CDR3 reads CASSQFDRRNTEAFF. In DNA, the CDR3 is TGCGCCAGCAGCCAATTCGACAGGAGGAACACTGAAGCTTTCTTT.

The V gene is TRBV5-1, the J gene TRBJ1-2; no firm D call. In germline, CDR1 is SGHRS, CDR2 YFSETQ. CDR3 length equals 13 residues. The germline V and J ends were trimmed by 1 base and 8 bases, with 12 bases remaining between them. CDR3 sequence: CASSLIEGGGYTF. CDR3 bases: TGCGCCAGCAGCTTGATTGAGGGTGGAGGCTACACCTTC. Full variable domain (remainder filled in from reference TRBV5-1 and TRBJ1-2): KAGVTQTPRYLIKTRGQQVTLSCSPISGHRSVSWYQQTPGQGLQFLFEYFSETQRNKGNFPGRFSGRQFSNSRSEMNVSTLELGDSALYLCASSLIEGGGYTFGSGTRLTVV.

J is TRBJ1-2 and V is TRBV6-1; 8 nucleotides agree with TRBD1. V lost 3 bases, J lost 8 bases, and 5 bases stayed unmatched. Germline-derived CDR1 and CDR2 are MNHNS and SASEGT. There are 13 residues in the CDR3. The CDR3 nucleotides are TGTGCCAGCAGTGACGGACAGGGAAGAGGCTACACCTTC. Its protein is CASSDGQGRGYTF.

The V call is TRBV5-1, the J call TRBJ1-2; 9 bases agree with TRBD1. CDR3 size: 13 residues. Trimming at V came to 0 bases and at J to 8 bases, leaving 2 bases not matched to a gene. In germline, CDR1 is SGHRS, CDR2 YFSETQ. CDR3 nucleotide sequence: TGCGCCAGCAGCTTGGGGACAGGGGACGGCTACACCTTC. This gives the protein CASSLGTGDGYTF. Combining the CDR3 with reference TRBV5-1 and TRBJ1-2 gives the whole variable domain KAGVTQTPRYLIKTRGQQVTLSCSPISGHRSVSWYQQTPGQGLQFLFEYFSETQRNKGNFPGRFSGRQFSNSRSEMNVSTLELGDSALYLCASSLGTGDGYTFGSGTRLTVV.